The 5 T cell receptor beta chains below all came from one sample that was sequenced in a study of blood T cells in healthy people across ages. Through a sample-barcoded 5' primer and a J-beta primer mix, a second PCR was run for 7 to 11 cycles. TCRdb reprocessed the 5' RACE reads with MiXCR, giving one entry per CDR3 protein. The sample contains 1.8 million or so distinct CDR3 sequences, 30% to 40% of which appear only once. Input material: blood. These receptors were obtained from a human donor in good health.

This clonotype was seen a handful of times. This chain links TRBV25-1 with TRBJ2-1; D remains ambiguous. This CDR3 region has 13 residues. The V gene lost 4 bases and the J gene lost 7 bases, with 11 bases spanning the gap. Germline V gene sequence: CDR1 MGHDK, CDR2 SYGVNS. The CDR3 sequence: CASSAGLGNEQFF. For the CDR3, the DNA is TGTGCCAGCAGTGCTGGGCTTGGAAATGAGCAGTTCTTC. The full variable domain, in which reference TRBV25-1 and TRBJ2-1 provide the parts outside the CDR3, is EADIYQTPRYLVIGTGKKITLECSQTMGHDKMYWYQQDPGMELHLIHYSYGVNSTEKGDLSSESTVSRIRTEHFPLTLESARPSHTSQYLCASSAGLGNEQFFGPGTRLTVL.

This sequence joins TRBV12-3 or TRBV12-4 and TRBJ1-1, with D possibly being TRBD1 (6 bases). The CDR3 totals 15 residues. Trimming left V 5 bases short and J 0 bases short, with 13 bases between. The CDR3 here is CASSPYRGVNTEAFF. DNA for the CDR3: TGTGCCAGCAGTCCTTATAGGGGGGTGAACACTGAAGCTTTCTTT.

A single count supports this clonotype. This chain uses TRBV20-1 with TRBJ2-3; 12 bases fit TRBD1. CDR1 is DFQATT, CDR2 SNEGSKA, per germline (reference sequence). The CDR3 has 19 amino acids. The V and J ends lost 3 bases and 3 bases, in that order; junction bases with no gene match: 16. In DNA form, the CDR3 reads TGCAGTGCTAGTCCGGGACAGGGGGCGAATAGCCGGGCAACAGATACGCAGTATTTT. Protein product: CSASPGQGANSRATDTQYF.

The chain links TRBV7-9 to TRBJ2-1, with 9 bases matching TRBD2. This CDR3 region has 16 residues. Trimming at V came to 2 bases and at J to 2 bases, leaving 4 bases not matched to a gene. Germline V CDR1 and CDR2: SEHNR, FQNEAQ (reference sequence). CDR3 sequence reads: CASSLWGGGAYNEQFF. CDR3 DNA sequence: TGTGCCAGCAGCTTATGGGGCGGGGGGGCCTACAATGAGCAGTTCTTC.

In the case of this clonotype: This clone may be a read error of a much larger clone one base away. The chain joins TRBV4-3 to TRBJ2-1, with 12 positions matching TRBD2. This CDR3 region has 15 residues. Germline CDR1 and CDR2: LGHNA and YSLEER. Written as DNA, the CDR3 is TGCGCCAGCAGCTTGACTAGCGGGGGTAACAATGGGCAGTTCTTC. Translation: CASSLTSGGNNGQFF.